The 24 T cell receptor beta chains below all came from one sample that was sequenced in a study of T cell repertoires in cytomegalovirus infection. TCRdb used MiXCR to reprocess the reads, holding one entry per CDR3 protein. The sample yields about 200,000 distinct CDR3 sequences, about a tenth seen once. Sequenced: PBMCs. The receptors were gathered from a human donor in good health (CMV status not recorded). Some clones in this sample may be carry-over from other donors' samples.

The V call is TRBV9, the J call TRBJ2-3; TRBD2 is a possible D gene (6 bases). The V and J ends lost 3 bases and 0 bases respectively, with 26 bases between them. This CDR3 region has 20 residues. CDR1 is SGDLS and CDR2 is YYNGEE in the germline V gene. CDR3 region: CASSGTVIAPREASTDTQYF. CDR3 in DNA: TGTGCCAGCAGCGGCACCGTAATTGCTCCGCGGGAAGCTAGCACAGATACGCAGTATTTT.

This clonotype was counted a few times. CDR3 protein: CASSRDRAGNEQFF. Here the CDR3 DNA reads TGTGCCAGTAGTAGGGACAGGGCTGGCAATGAGCAGTTCTTC. The V gene is TRBV19, the J gene TRBJ2-1; 9 bases are a match to TRBD1. This CDR3 is 14 amino acids long. V lost 4 bases to trimming and J lost 6 bases; unmatched junction nucleotides: 4. In germline, CDR1 is LNHDA, CDR2 SQIVND (reference sequence).

Only a few counts were recorded for this clonotype. J is TRBJ1-2 and V is TRBV12-3 or TRBV12-4, with D possibly matching TRBD1 (5 bases). V was pared by 6 bases and J by 4 bases, with 12 bases between. The CDR3 has 13 residues. CDR3 coding DNA: TGTGCCAGCAGCCTCCGCAGGGTCTATGGCTACACCTTC. Amino acid sequence: CASSLRRVYGYTF.

This clonotype turned up a few times. The CDR3 nucleotides are TGCAGCGTTGGTGAGTTAGAGCAGTACTTC. It is translated as CSVGELEQYF. The J gene is TRBJ2-7, the V gene TRBV29-1; D gene uncertain. CDR1 is SQVTM and CDR2 is ANQGSEA in the germline V gene. The CDR3 spans 10 residues. V dropped 4 bases and J dropped 7 bases, with 8 bases sitting between them.

The chain carries TRBV18 and TRBJ2-1; possible D gene TRBD2, 5 bases. Deletions cut 3 bases from V and 10 bases from J, with 13 bases between. CDR3 length: 13 amino acids. Germline CDR1 KGHSH, CDR2 LQKENI. Here the CDR3 DNA reads TGTGCCAGCTCACCCGACCTAGCTTGGGAGCAGTTCTTC. Its translation: CASSPDLAWEQFF.

This rearrangement joins TRBV6-6 to TRBJ2-2; the match to TRBD1 covers 7 bases. The ends lost 8 bases at V and 6 bases at J; junction bases unmatched: 15. This CDR3 has 16 amino acids. Germline CDR1 reads MNHNY; CDR2 reads SVGAGI (reference sequence). CDR3 nucleotides: TGTGCCAGCCGACGCGAACAGGGGATTGGGCCCGGGGAGCTGTTTTTT. It encodes CASRREQGIGPGELFF.

This chain joins TRBV2 and TRBJ2-5; no reliable D call. The CDR3 consists of 13 residues. Germline values: CDR1 SNHLY, CDR2 FYNNEI. The V end was cut by 5 bases, the J end by 2 bases, with 9 bases between. The CDR3 spells CASSNSQQETQYF. DNA of the CDR3: TGTGCCAGCAGTAACAGTCAACAAGAGACCCAGTACTTC.

This clonotype was picked up many times. The V call is TRBV7-4, the J call TRBJ2-5; 7 nucleotides match TRBD1. V lost 6 bases to trimming and J lost 9 bases; unmatched junction nucleotides: 19. The CDR3 is made up of 16 amino acids. Germline V gene data show CDR1 as SGHVT and CDR2 as SQSDAQ. The CDR3 nucleotides read TGTGCCAGCAGTCGATCGCCGGGACAGAAATCGGAGTCCCAGTACTTC. It is translated as CASSRSPGQKSESQYF. Based on the CDR3 plus reference TRBV7-4 and TRBJ2-5, the full variable domain is GAGVSQSPRYKVAKRGRDVALRCDSISGHVTLYWYRQTLGQGSEVLTYSQSDAQRDKSGRPSGRFSAERPERSVSTLKIQRTEQGDSAVYLCASSRSPGQKSESQYFGPGTRLLVL.

The V gene is TRBV28, the J gene TRBJ1-1; D gene unclear. The CDR3 has 13 amino acids. CDR1 and CDR2 (germline): MDHEN, SYDVKM. The ends were cut back, 7 bases at V and 0 bases at J, with 9 bases in the middle. CDR3 sequence reads: CASTSGMNTEAFF. CDR3 DNA: TGTGCCAGCACCTCCGGGATGAACACTGAAGCTTTCTTT.

This clonotype appeared many times. V gene TRBV7-2 combines with J gene TRBJ1-6; D uncertain. V was pared by 5 bases and J by 5 bases, with 16 bases between. The CDR3 length is 16 residues. CDR1 and CDR2 (germline): SGHTA, FQGNSA. CDR3 nucleotides: TGTGCCAGCAGCCCGACGGGAGTCCCCAATAATTCACCCCTCCACTTT. This encodes CASSPTGVPNNSPLHF. The full variable domain, in which reference TRBV7-2 and TRBJ1-6 provide the parts outside the CDR3, is GAGVSQSPSNKVTEKGKDVELRCDPISGHTALYWYRQSLGQGLEFLIYFQGNSAPDKSGLPSDRFSAERTGGSVSTLTIQRTQQEDSAVYLCASSPTGVPNNSPLHFGNGTRLTVT.

Ten or more counts support this clonotype. This chain uses TRBV28 with TRBJ2-1, with 12 bases identical to TRBD2. The V segment lost 5 bases and the J segment 6 bases; nucleotides outside the gene matches: 5. Germline assignment: CDR1 MDHEN and CDR2 SYDVKM. The CDR3 covers 15 residues. Here the CDR3 reads CASSLLAGGVNEQFF. For the CDR3, the DNA is TGTGCCAGCAGTCTACTAGCGGGAGGAGTCAATGAGCAGTTCTTC.

This clonotype was observed many times. DNA for the CDR3: TGTGCCACCAGCAGACCTCAGGACCCCCTGGGAAAACTGTTTTTT. Translated: CATSRPQDPLGKLFF. This chain connects TRBV15 to TRBJ1-4; D not resolved. The ends were cut back, 2 bases at V and 10 bases at J, with 17 bases in the middle. The germline V gene has CDR1 LNHNV and CDR2 YYDKDF (reference sequence). This CDR3 is built from 15 residues.

This clonotype was seen more than once but under ten times. The V call is TRBV7-8, the J call TRBJ2-3, with 9 bases fitting TRBD1. The CDR3 consists of 14 residues. V dropped 5 bases and J dropped 7; count of bases not matched to a gene: 7. Germline loops: CDR1 SGHVS, CDR2 FQNEAQ. The CDR3 loop is CASSLGQGRYTQYF. As DNA, the CDR3 is TGTGCCAGCAGCCTCGGACAGGGGAGGTATACGCAGTATTTT.

This clonotype has more than one count but fewer than ten. CDR3 in DNA: TGTGCCAGCAGTGATCCGGACGGTCCTAACTATGGCTACACCTTC. It yields the protein CASSDPDGPNYGYTF. The chain links TRBV2 to TRBJ1-2; D uncertain. Per the germline V gene, CDR1 is SNHLY and CDR2 is FYNNEI. CDR3 length: 15 amino acids. V was shortened by 3 bases and J by 0 bases, with 11 bases between the two germline ends.

The table lists this clonotype with many counts. The chain combines TRBV7-2 with TRBJ1-1; D remains ambiguous. Between the trimmed V and J ends, which lost 3 bases and 3 bases, there was a span of 5 bases. The CDR3 sequence is 12 residues long. In germline, CDR1 is SGHTA, CDR2 FQGNSA. The CDR3 loop reads CASSFMDTEAFF. The CDR3 nucleotides are TGTGCCAGCAGCTTTATGGACACTGAAGCTTTCTTT.

This clonotype came up many times. V is TRBV7-6 and J is TRBJ1-4; D is ambiguous. V was cut by 2 bases and J by 4 bases, with 2 bases left in between. Per germline, CDR1 SGHVS and CDR2 FNYEAQ. CDR3 length equals 12 residues. This chain's CDR3 is CASSLRNEKLFF. Written as DNA, the CDR3 is TGTGCCAGCAGCTTACGTAATGAAAAACTGTTTTTT.

V is TRBV7-6 and J is TRBJ1-1; 9 bases are shared with TRBD1. V was clipped by 7 bases and J by 12 bases; unmatched bases: 12. The CDR3 runs 13 residues. The germline V gene encodes CDR1 SGHVS and CDR2 FNYEAQ. CDR3 sequence (DNA): TGTGCCAGCACTCCGACCGGGACAGGGAGCACTTTCTTT. Protein: CASTPTGTGSTFF.

V and J are TRBV9 and TRBJ1-2; 7 bases are a match to TRBD1. This CDR3 comprises 15 residues. After removal of 3 bases from V and 8 bases from J, the junction contained 13 bases not matched to a gene. Germline CDR1 and CDR2: SGDLS and YYNGEE. The CDR3, as DNA: TGTGCCAGCAGCGGACGCACAGGGGCGATTGGGGGCTACACCTTC. This sequence encodes CASSGRTGAIGGYTF.

This clonotype has a count of ten or more. This chain connects TRBV7-2 to TRBJ1-5; 7 positions match TRBD1. Trimming removed 1 base from V and 2 bases from J; junction bases left unmatched: 2. The CDR3 runs 15 residues. CDR1 is SGHTA and CDR2 is FQGNSA in the germline V gene. The CDR3 DNA reads TGTGCCAGCAGCTTAGGGGACAGTCGCAATCAGCCCCAGCATTTT. This encodes CASSLGDSRNQPQHF. The whole variable domain, filled in from reference TRBV7-2 and TRBJ1-5, reads GAGVSQSPSNKVTEKGKDVELRCDPISGHTALYWYRQSLGQGLEFLIYFQGNSAPDKSGLPSDRFSAERTGGSVSTLTIQRTQQEDSAVYLCASSLGDSRNQPQHFGDGTRLSIL.

This clonotype was counted a few times. The chain links TRBV28 to TRBJ2-5, with 9 nucleotides matching TRBD1. V was pared by 8 bases and J by 7 bases, with 5 bases of the junction left unmatched. CDR1 and CDR2 (germline): MDHEN, SYDVKM. The CDR3 consists of 12 residues. This chain's CDR3 is CASLGGQGTQYF. The CDR3 coding sequence is TGTGCCAGCCTCGGGGGACAGGGGACCCAGTACTTC.

This clonotype was seen many times. V usage is TRBV5-1 and J usage is TRBJ1-1, with D tentatively TRBD1 (5 bases). Germline-derived CDR1 and CDR2 are SGHRS and YFSETQ. This CDR3 has 15 residues. V was trimmed by 4 bases and J by 0 bases, leaving 13 bases between them. CDR3 coding DNA: TGCGCCAGCAGCATGTACGGGGACGTGAACACTGAAGCTTTCTTT. Translated: CASSMYGDVNTEAFF. The entire variable domain, with the rest obtained from reference TRBV5-1 and TRBJ1-1, is as follows: KAGVTQTPRYLIKTRGQQVTLSCSPISGHRSVSWYQQTPGQGLQFLFEYFSETQRNKGNFPGRFSGRQFSNSRSEMNVSTLELGDSALYLCASSMYGDVNTEAFFGQGTRLTVV.

This clonotype came up many times. The chain combines TRBV7-2 with TRBJ1-3; D is unresolved. V lost 2 bases to trimming and J lost 3 bases, with 26 bases between them. The CDR3 spans 20 residues. Germline values: CDR1 SGHTA, CDR2 FQGNSA. The CDR3 DNA sequence: TGTGCCAGCAGCTTACGGTGGTTCCCAGCCACGGCGGAGAGTGGAAACACCATATATTTT. Protein sequence: CASSLRWFPATAESGNTIYF.

This clonotype was seen more than once but under ten times. This chain links TRBV6-2 or TRBV6-3 with TRBJ1-5; a weak D match, TRBD1 (6 bases). CDR3 length: 15 amino acids. Germline assignment: CDR1 MNHEY and CDR2 SVGEGT. Trimming removed 8 bases from V and 9 bases from J, with 23 bases in between. This CDR3 is CASRETLGGKAPQHF. Written as DNA, the CDR3 is TGTGCCAGCCGAGAAACCCTGGGGGGCAAAGCGCCCCAGCATTTT.

The V gene is TRBV7-4, the J gene TRBJ1-1, with D hard to call. Germline assignment: CDR1 SGHVT and CDR2 SQSDAQ. The CDR3 consists of 16 residues. Trimming removed 5 bases from V and 1 base from J, with 17 bases in between. The CDR3 nucleotides are TGTGCCAGCAGCACGGGTAAGGGCGGGAGGAACACTGAAGCTTTCTTT. It codes for CASSTGKGGRNTEAFF.